A single T cell receptor beta chain is shown here with its context. Measured with immunoSEQ multiplex PCR; TCRdb has only the in-frame clones, and not every one. Of about 340,000 clones in the sample, about 90% are singletons; the top ten hold about 6%. This entry is derived from a study of blood T cell repertoires in COVID-19. Across the whole study: PBMCs, B-cell-depleted T cells, or T cells were the source of the cDNA or gDNA that made up the material.

V shed 5 bases and J 11 bases; nucleotides not matched to a gene: 12. Germline loops: CDR1 SGHTA, CDR2 FQGTGA. There are 14 residues in the CDR3. Source material: peripheral blood. The chain has TRBV7-3 and TRBJ2-1; 7 bases align to TRBD2. The receptor was isolated from a woman aged 50 to 60 with COVID-19, enrolled during active disease. The CDR3 nucleotides are TGTGCCAGCAGCCCGGTCGTGACTAGCCTAAAGCAGTTCTTC. The encoded protein is CASSPVVTSLKQFF.